These 19 T cell receptor beta chains were sequenced from one sample in a study of blood T cell repertoires in COVID-19. The repertoire was sequenced with immunoSEQ multiplex PCR; TCRdb's copy has only in-frame clones and lacks some. The table includes 150,000 to 200,000 clones, 80% to 90% detected once. Sequenced: PBMCs or T cells enriched from blood (not recorded which). All receptors derive from a woman between 35 and 50 years old with acute COVID-19.

V usage is TRBV7-2 and J usage is TRBJ2-3; TRBD2 aligns across 10 bases. Per germline, CDR1 SGHTA and CDR2 FQGNSA. The CDR3 length is 18 residues. The V segment lost 2 bases and the J segment 0 bases; nucleotides outside the gene matches: 8. CDR3 region: CASSLLVAGGHSTDTQYF. In DNA form, the CDR3 reads TGTGCCAGCAGCTTATTGGTAGCGGGGGGCCATAGCACAGATACGCAGTATTTT.

This chain connects TRBV28 to TRBJ1-2; D perhaps matches TRBD1 (5 bases). Germline-derived CDR1 and CDR2 are MDHEN and SYDVKM. This CDR3 contains 13 residues. Trimming stripped 7 bases from V and 3 bases from J, with 12 bases between. CDR3 sequence: CASKRQLDYGYTF. The CDR3 DNA is TGTGCCAGCAAGAGACAGCTCGACTATGGCTACACCTTC.

The gene calls are TRBV14 and TRBJ2-5; D gene uncertain. V was trimmed by 2 bases and J by 2 bases, leaving 12 bases between them. This CDR3 comprises 15 residues. Germline V gene sequence: CDR1 SGHDN, CDR2 FVKESK. CDR3 in DNA: TGTGCCAGCAGCCAATCGTGGGCCTTTCAAGAGACCCAGTACTTC. Residues: CASSQSWAFQETQYF.

The genes are TRBV29-1 and TRBJ1-2, with D unresolved. Germline CDR1 reads SQVTM; CDR2 reads ANQGSEA. Trimming shortened V by 3 bases and J by 4 bases, and 9 bases separated the two germline ends. The CDR3 sequence is 12 residues long. In nucleotides, the CDR3 is TGCAGCGTTGAGCCCGGGATCTATGGCTACACCTTC. Protein: CSVEPGIYGYTF.

This chain uses TRBV12-3 or TRBV12-4 with TRBJ2-1; the match to TRBD2 covers 11 bases. This CDR3 is built from 13 residues. After removal of 4 bases from V and 9 bases from J, the junction contained 2 bases not matched to a gene. CDR3 bases: TGTGCCAGCAGTTCGCTAGCGGGAGGTGAGCAGTTCTTC. Translated: CASSSLAGGEQFF.

This clone came up once. This chain joins TRBV7-9 and TRBJ1-4; TRBD1 matches at 7 bases. V dropped 2 bases and J dropped 7; count of bases not matched to a gene: 10. CDR1 and CDR2 from the germline V gene are SEHNR and FQNEAQ (reference sequence). CDR3 length: 16 residues. In DNA form, the CDR3 reads TGTGCCAGCAGCTTACCCCAGACAGGGAGTGGTGAAAAACTGTTTTTT. Amino acid sequence: CASSLPQTGSGEKLFF.

This clone is a singleton in its sample. The chain carries TRBV5-1 and TRBJ1-3; tentatively, D is TRBD1 (6 bases). From germline, CDR1 is SGHRS and CDR2 YFSETQ. The length of the CDR3 is 14 residues. V was trimmed by 0 bases and J by 6 bases, leaving 10 bases between them. CDR3 nucleotides: TGCGCCAGCAGCTTGGATACAGGGCAAAACACCATATATTTT. Amino acids: CASSLDTGQNTIYF.

The J gene is TRBJ2-1, the V gene TRBV11-3; 10 positions match TRBD2. The CDR3 sequence is 17 residues long. After removal of 1 base from V and 6 bases from J, the junction contained 9 bases not matched to a gene. Germline assignment: CDR1 SGHNT and CDR2 YENEEA. CDR3 residues: CASSLGTSGSGGNEQFF. Written as DNA, the CDR3 is TGTGCCAGCAGCTTAGGGACTAGCGGTTCCGGGGGCAATGAGCAGTTCTTC.

This sequence joins TRBV5-1 and TRBJ1-2; TRBD1 might be the D (6 bases). V was cut by 6 bases and J by 5 bases, with 17 bases left in between. This CDR3 has 14 amino acids. CDR1 and CDR2 from the germline V gene are SGHRS and YFSETQ. CDR3 DNA: TGCGCCAGCAACTTCGGGACAACCCGATATGGCTACACCTTC. Amino acids: CASNFGTTRYGYTF.

The rearrangement joins TRBV19 to TRBJ2-7, with TRBD2 identical over 9 bases. This CDR3 region has 14 residues. J gave up 5 bases and V 7 bases, and 9 bases lay outside the gene matches. Germline loops: CDR1 LNHDA, CDR2 SQIVND (reference sequence). The CDR3 DNA follows: TGTGCCAGTAAAAGGACTAGCGCCATGAACGAGCAGTACTTC. It yields the protein CASKRTSAMNEQYF. The variable domain in full, completed from reference TRBV19 and TRBJ2-7, reads DGGITQSPKYLFRKEGQNVTLSCEQNLNHDAMYWYRQDPGQGLRLIYYSQIVNDFQKGDIAEGYSVSREKKESFPLTVTSAQKNPTAFYLCASKRTSAMNEQYFGPGTRLTVT.

This sequence joins TRBV18 and TRBJ2-7; a weak D match, TRBD1 (6 bases). Germline V lookup: CDR1 KGHSH, CDR2 LQKENI. V was shortened by 3 bases and J by 6 bases, with 18 bases between the two germline ends. The CDR3 totals 15 residues. CDR3 DNA: TGTGCCAGCTCACCGGGGGCCAGTAGCCTCGCCGAGCAGTACTTC. Amino acid sequence: CASSPGASSLAEQYF. The full variable domain, its missing parts supplied by reference TRBV18 and TRBJ2-7, is NAGVMQNPRHLVRRRGQEARLRCSPMKGHSHVYWYRQLPEEGLKFMVYLQKENIIDESGMPKERFSAEFPKEGPSILRIQQVVRGDSAAYFCASSPGASSLAEQYFGPGTRLTVT.

This chain links TRBV4-2 with TRBJ2-7; 10 bases match TRBD2. V gave up 4 bases and J gave up 5 bases; unmatched junction bases: 5. CDR3 size: 14 residues. The germline V gene has CDR1 LGHNA and CDR2 YNFKEQ. The CDR3 nucleotides read TGTGCCAGCAGCCGAAGCGGGGGGGCCGACGAGCAGTACTTC. It is translated as CASSRSGGADEQYF.

The J gene is TRBJ2-7, the V gene TRBV11-3; no clear D gene. The CDR3 is 13 amino acids. Trimming removed 1 base from V and 0 bases from J, with 4 bases in between. Germline assignment: CDR1 SGHNT and CDR2 YENEEA. CDR3 nucleotides: TGTGCCAGCAGCTTAGGGCCCTCCTACGAGCAGTACTTC. Translated: CASSLGPSYEQYF. The full variable domain, with the rest looked up from reference TRBV11-3 and TRBJ2-7, is EAGVVQSPRYKIIEKKQPVAFWCNPISGHNTLYWYLQNLGQGPELLIRYENEEAVDDSQLPKDRFSAERLKGVDSTLKIQPAELGDSAVYLCASSLGPSYEQYFGPGTRLTVT.

The rearrangement links TRBV19 to TRBJ2-5; 7 bases agree with TRBD2. The CDR3 totals 15 residues. J gave up 2 bases and V 5 bases, and 8 bases lay outside the gene matches. The germline gives CDR1 LNHDA, CDR2 SQIVND (reference sequence). The CDR3 DNA follows: TGTGCCAGTAGTTTGGGAGGGCTTTGGCAAGAGACCCAGTACTTC. Translating gives CASSLGGLWQETQYF.

This clone appeared a single time. The V and J genes are TRBV11-2 and TRBJ2-3; 7 bases line up with TRBD1. The CDR3 is made up of 14 amino acids. Germline CDR1 is SGHAT and CDR2 is FQNNGV. V trimming: 1 base; J trimming: 4 bases; junction bases outside the gene matches: 2. CDR3 loop: CASSLGDRADTQYF. The CDR3 region has the DNA TGTGCCAGCAGCTTAGGTGACAGGGCAGATACGCAGTATTTT.

The chain joins TRBV12-5 to TRBJ1-4; D is undetermined. The CDR3 extends over 20 amino acids. The germline V and J ends were trimmed by 0 bases and 0 bases, with 20 bases remaining between them. The germline gives CDR1 LGHNT, CDR2 FRNRAP. The CDR3 DNA sequence: TGTGCTAGTGGTTTGGTACTCCCGGGCAGACTAAGTTCAACTAATGAAAAACTGTTTTTT. This gives the protein CASGLVLPGRLSSTNEKLFF.

This clone was recorded a few times. V usage is TRBV4-2 and J usage is TRBJ2-3; no clear D gene. This CDR3 is 17 amino acids long. Germline CDR1 is LGHNA and CDR2 is YNFKEQ. The ends were cut back, 0 bases at V and 0 bases at J, with 13 bases in the middle. The CDR3 DNA reads as TGTGCCAGCAGCCAAGAGGTGAGATTCCGTAGCACAGATACGCAGTATTTT. As protein: CASSQEVRFRSTDTQYF.

V usage is TRBV2 and J usage is TRBJ1-5, with TRBD1 matching over 9 bases. The CDR3 extends over 14 amino acids. CDR1 is SNHLY, CDR2 FYNNEI, per germline. V lost 6 bases and J lost 6; bases outside the gene matches: 6. The CDR3 DNA reads TGTGCCAGCAGGGACAGGGGTTACGGTCAGCCCCAGCATTTT. Translation: CASRDRGYGQPQHF.

The rearrangement links TRBV6-2 or TRBV6-3 to TRBJ2-1; 12 nucleotides align to TRBD2. The germline V gene has CDR1 MNHEY and CDR2 SVGEGT. The CDR3 sequence is 18 residues long. J gave up 3 bases and V 2 bases, and 8 bases lay outside the gene matches. CDR3 sequence: CASSYRAGLAGNYNEQFF. The CDR3 bases are TGTGCCAGCAGTTACCGGGCCGGACTAGCGGGGAACTACAATGAGCAGTTCTTC.